A selection of T cell receptor beta chains follows, all from one sample in a study of spatial heterogeneity in lung cancer. One entry per CDR3 protein, called by TCRdb with MiXCR from the 5' RACE reads. Of roughly 120,000 distinct CDR3 sequences listed, 10% to 15% were seen once; the top ten hold around 17%. The starting material was PBMCs, obtained at follow-up. The receptors were gathered from a male donor with early-stage non-small cell lung cancer. CDR3s include the opening cysteine and the closing phenylalanine or tryptophan. A D gene is named only where the DNA matches it firmly.

J	V	D	CDR3
TRBJ1-1	TRBV27	.	CASSLSRANTEAFF
TRBJ2-5	TRBV9	TRBD2	CASQQGGGQETQYF
TRBJ2-7	TRBV6-5	.	CASGTAYEQYF
TRBJ2-1	TRBV7-2	TRBD2	CASSLFPSGGADEQFF
TRBJ2-7	TRBV3-1	TRBD1	CASSNRQGSEQYF
TRBJ1-6	TRBV14	TRBD1	CASRQDRGRSPLHF
TRBJ2-3	TRBV7-6	.	CASSFADSYTDTQYF
TRBJ2-1	TRBV2	TRBD2	CASSDERGAYNEQFF
TRBJ2-5	TRBV7-2	.	CASSLRAGPQAAQYF
TRBJ2-1	TRBV30	.	CAWSRGLSNEQFF
TRBJ1-3	TRBV10-3	.	CATIRGTGNTIYF
TRBJ1-6	TRBV20-1	.	CSAQTGYNSPLHF
TRBJ2-2	TRBV3-1	TRBD2	CASSLSGGGHRELFF
TRBJ2-7	TRBV29-1	.	CSVQDGPYEQYF
TRBJ1-5	TRBV19	TRBD1	CASSLGQGISPQHF
TRBJ1-2	TRBV20-1	.	CSAGRVGFDYGYTF
TRBJ2-1	TRBV3-1	.	CASSRTPNEQFF
TRBJ1-6	TRBV5-6	.	CASSLTGTPRYNSPLHF
TRBJ2-2	TRBV4-1	.	CASSLDSANTGELFF
TRBJ2-7	TRBV11-2	.	CASSYLGRAAYEQYF
TRBJ2-3	TRBV7-6	.	CASSFWDRAETQYF
TRBJ2-7	TRBV5-1	.	CASPWIYEQYF
TRBJ2-7	TRBV5-1	.	CASSLAVSGPGEQYF
TRBJ2-6	TRBV10-1	.	CASRGTRLGANVLTF
TRBJ2-1	TRBV20-1	.	CRPGYITNEQFF
TRBJ2-1	TRBV18	.	CASSPRGPTHSYNEQFF
TRBJ2-1	TRBV6-1	TRBD1	CASKSTGTGGTEQFF
TRBJ2-1	TRBV7-2	.	CASSLEVGYEQFF
TRBJ1-2	TRBV4-1	TRBD1	CASSQDGTGARPLYGYTF